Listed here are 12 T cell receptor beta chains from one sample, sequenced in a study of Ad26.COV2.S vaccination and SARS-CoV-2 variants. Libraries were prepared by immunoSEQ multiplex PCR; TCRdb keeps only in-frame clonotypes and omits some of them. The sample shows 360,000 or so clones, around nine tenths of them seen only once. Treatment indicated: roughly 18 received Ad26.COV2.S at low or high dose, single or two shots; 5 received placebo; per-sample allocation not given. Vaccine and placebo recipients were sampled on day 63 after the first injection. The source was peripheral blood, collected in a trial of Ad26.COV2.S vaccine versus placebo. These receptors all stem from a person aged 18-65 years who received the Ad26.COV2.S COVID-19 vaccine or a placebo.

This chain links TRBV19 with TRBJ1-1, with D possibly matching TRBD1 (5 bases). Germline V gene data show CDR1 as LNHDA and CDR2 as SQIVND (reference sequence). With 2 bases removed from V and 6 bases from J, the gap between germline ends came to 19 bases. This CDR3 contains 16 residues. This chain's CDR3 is CASSIKAQGFFAEAFF. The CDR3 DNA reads TGTGCCAGTAGTATAAAGGCCCAGGGATTCTTTGCTGAAGCTTTCTTT. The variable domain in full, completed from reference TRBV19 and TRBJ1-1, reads DGGITQSPKYLFRKEGQNVTLSCEQNLNHDAMYWYRQDPGQGLRLIYYSQIVNDFQKGDIAEGYSVSREKKESFPLTVTSAQKNPTAFYLCASSIKAQGFFAEAFFGQGTRLTVV.

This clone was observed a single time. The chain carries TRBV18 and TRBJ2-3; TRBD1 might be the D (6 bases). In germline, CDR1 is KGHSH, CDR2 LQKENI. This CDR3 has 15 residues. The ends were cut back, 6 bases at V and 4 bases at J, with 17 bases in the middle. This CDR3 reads CASSSAGQRPDTQYF. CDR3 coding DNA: TGTGCCAGCTCCTCAGCCGGACAGCGCCCAGATACGCAGTATTTT.

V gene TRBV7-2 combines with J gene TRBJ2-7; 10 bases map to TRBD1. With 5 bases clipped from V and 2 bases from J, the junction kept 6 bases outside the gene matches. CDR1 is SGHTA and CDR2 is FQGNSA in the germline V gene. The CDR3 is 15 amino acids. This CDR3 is CASSQAGTGAYEQYF. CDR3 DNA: TGTGCCAGCAGCCAAGCCGGGACAGGGGCCTACGAGCAGTACTTC.

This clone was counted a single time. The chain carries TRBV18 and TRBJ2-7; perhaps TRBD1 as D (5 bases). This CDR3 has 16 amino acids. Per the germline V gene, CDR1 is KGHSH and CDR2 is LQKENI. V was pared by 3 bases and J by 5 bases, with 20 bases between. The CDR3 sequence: CASSPELLDNQNEQYF. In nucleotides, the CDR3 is TGTGCCAGCTCACCCGAACTATTGGACAACCAGAACGAGCAGTACTTC.

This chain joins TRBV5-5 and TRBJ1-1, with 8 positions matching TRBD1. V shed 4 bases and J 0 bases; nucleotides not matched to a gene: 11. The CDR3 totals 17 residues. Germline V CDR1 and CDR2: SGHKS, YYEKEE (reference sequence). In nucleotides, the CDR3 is TGTGCCAGCAGCCCTAGGACAGGGATGGGAATGAACACTGAAGCTTTCTTT. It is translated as CASSPRTGMGMNTEAFF. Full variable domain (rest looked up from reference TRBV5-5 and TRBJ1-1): DAGVTQSPTHLIKTRGQQVTLRCSPISGHKSVSWYQQVLGQGPQFIFQYYEKEERGRGNFPDRFSARQFPNYSSELNVNALLLGDSALYLCASSPRTGMGMNTEAFFGQGTRLTVV.

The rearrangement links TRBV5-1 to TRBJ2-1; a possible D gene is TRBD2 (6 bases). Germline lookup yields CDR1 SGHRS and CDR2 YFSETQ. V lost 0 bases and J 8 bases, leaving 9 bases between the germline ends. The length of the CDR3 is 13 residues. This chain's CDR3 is CASSLDGGHEQFF. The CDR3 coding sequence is TGCGCCAGCAGCTTGGACGGGGGTCATGAGCAGTTCTTC.

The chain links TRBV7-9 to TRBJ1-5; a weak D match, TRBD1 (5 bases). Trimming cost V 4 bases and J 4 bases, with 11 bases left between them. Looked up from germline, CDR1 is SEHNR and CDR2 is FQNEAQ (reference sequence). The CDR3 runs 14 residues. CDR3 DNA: TGTGCCAGCAGCTCGGGCAGGGAGAATCAGCCCCAGCATTTT. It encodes CASSSGRENQPQHF.

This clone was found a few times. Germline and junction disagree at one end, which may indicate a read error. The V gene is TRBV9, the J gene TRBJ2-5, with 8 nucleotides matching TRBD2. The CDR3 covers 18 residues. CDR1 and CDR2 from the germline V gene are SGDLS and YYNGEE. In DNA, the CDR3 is TGTGCCAGCAGCGTAGGTGCCTTGGCGGGGGGTCCGGAAGAAACCCAGTACTTC. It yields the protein CASSVGALAGGPEETQYF.

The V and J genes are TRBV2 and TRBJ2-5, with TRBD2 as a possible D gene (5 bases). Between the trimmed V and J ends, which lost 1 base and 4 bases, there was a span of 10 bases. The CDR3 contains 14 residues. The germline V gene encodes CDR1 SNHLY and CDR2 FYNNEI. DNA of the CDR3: TGTGCCAGCAGTGAAGTCGGGGAGCCAGAGACCCAGTACTTC. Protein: CASSEVGEPETQYF.

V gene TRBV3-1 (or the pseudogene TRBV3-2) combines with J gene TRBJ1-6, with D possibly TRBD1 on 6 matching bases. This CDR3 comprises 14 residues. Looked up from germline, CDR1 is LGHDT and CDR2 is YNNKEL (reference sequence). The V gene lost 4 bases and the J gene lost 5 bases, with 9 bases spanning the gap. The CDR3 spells CASSPDRNNSPLHF. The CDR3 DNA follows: TGTGCCAGCAGCCCTGACAGGAATAATTCACCCCTCCACTTT.

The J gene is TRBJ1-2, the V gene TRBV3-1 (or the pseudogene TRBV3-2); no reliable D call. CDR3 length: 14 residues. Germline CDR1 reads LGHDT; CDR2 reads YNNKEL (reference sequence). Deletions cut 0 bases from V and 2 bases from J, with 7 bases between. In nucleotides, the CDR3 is TGTGCCAGCAGCCAAGAACGAGGGAACTATGGCTACACCTTC. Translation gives CASSQERGNYGYTF.

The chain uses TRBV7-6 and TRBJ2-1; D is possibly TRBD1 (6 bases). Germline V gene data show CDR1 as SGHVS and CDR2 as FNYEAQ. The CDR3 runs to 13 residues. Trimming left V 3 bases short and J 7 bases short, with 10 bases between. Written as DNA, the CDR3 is TGTGCCAGCAGCTTTTCACAGGGTAATGAGCAGTTCTTC. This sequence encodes CASSFSQGNEQFF.